The next 21 T cell receptor beta chains were all read from a single sample in a study of shared clonotypes between healthy human individuals. Only in-frame clones appear in the TCRdb table, and some are missing; sequencing was by immunoSEQ multiplex PCR. The sample carries about 2.4 million clones, roughly nine tenths recorded once. Sequences were obtained from naive CD4+ T cells sorted from blood. Indicated subset: CD45RA+ positively selected. These receptors were collected from a man younger than 30 in good health.

The chain is built from TRBV11-2 and TRBJ2-1; TRBD2 is a possible D gene (5 bases). The CDR3 has 16 amino acids. V was clipped by 2 bases and J by 0 bases, with 11 bases between them. Germline CDR1 reads SGHAT; CDR2 reads FQNNGV. CDR3 amino acids: CASSLLVGLSYNEQFF. The CDR3 nucleotides read TGTGCCAGCAGCTTATTGGTAGGACTCTCCTACAATGAGCAGTTCTTC.

J is TRBJ2-7 and V is TRBV6-1; TRBD1 matches 9 bases. The CDR3 contains 14 residues. Trimming removed 6 bases from V and 0 bases from J; junction bases left unmatched: 3. CDR1 is MNHNS and CDR2 is SASEGT in the germline V gene. The CDR3 sequence is CASRGQGLSYEQYF. DNA for the CDR3: TGTGCCAGCAGGGGACAGGGACTCTCCTACGAGCAGTACTTC.

The rearrangement uses TRBV5-6 and TRBJ2-7; 9 bases are shared with TRBD1. The V and J ends lost 5 bases and 4 bases, in that order; junction bases with no gene match: 13. Germline CDR1 and CDR2: SGHDT and YYEEEE. This CDR3 is 16 amino acids long. DNA of the CDR3: TGTGCCAGCAGTTGGGGACCGGGACAGGGTAAATACGAGCAGTACTTC. Protein product: CASSWGPGQGKYEQYF.

The chain uses TRBV5-5 and TRBJ1-2; no definite D call. This CDR3 comprises 15 residues. V lost 2 bases and J 4 bases, leaving 15 bases between the germline ends. Germline V gene lookup returns CDR1 SGHKS and CDR2 YYEKEE (reference sequence). The CDR3 sequence: CASSFASLAGYGYTF. As DNA, the CDR3 is TGTGCCAGCAGCTTCGCCTCTCTGGCGGGCTATGGCTACACCTTC.

V is TRBV5-1 and J is TRBJ2-7; 9 positions match TRBD1. Germline V CDR1 and CDR2: SGHRS, YFSETQ. This CDR3 is built from 14 residues. Germline trimming cut 4 bases from V and 7 bases from J; bases unmatched to any gene: 9. The CDR3, as DNA: TGCGCCAGCAGCCCTTGGGACAGGGTAAGAGAGCAGTACTTC. This sequence encodes CASSPWDRVREQYF.

CDR3 sequence reads: CASTGSGLTYEQYF. CDR3 coding DNA: TGTGCCAGCACGGGTAGCGGGTTAACCTACGAGCAGTACTTC. This chain links TRBV2 with TRBJ2-5, with 7 nucleotides matching TRBD2. The better agreement between TRBJ2-7 and the DNA end casts doubt on the J call. The length of the CDR3 is 14 residues. CDR1 is SNHLY and CDR2 is FYNNEI in the germline V gene.

This rearrangement joins TRBV28 to TRBJ1-5; D call uncertain. Germline CDR1 reads MDHEN; CDR2 reads SYDVKM. This CDR3 has 14 residues. Trimming shortened V by 2 bases and J by 10 bases, and 15 bases separated the two germline ends. CDR3 nucleotide sequence: TGTGCCAGCAGTTTACTAGACGGCAGGAATCCCCAGCATTTT. Translated: CASSLLDGRNPQHF.

This chain uses TRBV6-1 with TRBJ1-5; D perhaps matches TRBD1 (6 bases). The CDR3 extends over 15 amino acids. V shed 1 base and J shed 7 bases, with 14 bases lying between them. Germline CDR1 and CDR2: MNHNS and SASEGT. Here the CDR3 reads CASSEVGTYGQPQHF. Here the CDR3 DNA reads TGTGCCAGCAGTGAAGTGGGGACATACGGGCAGCCCCAGCATTTT.

V and J are TRBV5-1 and TRBJ1-1, with TRBD1 matching 11 bases. V shed 2 bases, J shed 6 bases, and the junction held 12 bases outside the gene matches. The CDR3 spans 17 residues. The germline V gene has CDR1 SGHRS and CDR2 YFSETQ. The CDR3 here is CASSLRTGGAGAAEAFF. Written as DNA, the CDR3 is TGCGCCAGCAGCTTAAGGACAGGGGGCGCTGGGGCGGCTGAAGCTTTCTTT.

The rearrangement links TRBV27 to TRBJ2-6; D is unclear. This CDR3 spans 15 amino acids. Germline CDR1 and CDR2: MNHEY and SMNVEV (reference sequence). V lost 6 bases, J lost 0 bases, and 9 bases lay in between. CDR3 region: CASRNLGSGANVLTF. The CDR3 DNA reads as TGTGCCAGCAGGAATTTGGGCTCTGGGGCCAACGTCCTGACTTTC.

J is TRBJ2-3 and V is TRBV6-6; D is ambiguous. This CDR3 region has 12 residues. Per the germline V gene, CDR1 is MNHNY and CDR2 is SVGAGI (reference sequence). With 6 bases removed from V and 5 bases from J, the gap between germline ends came to 9 bases. CDR3 loop: CASSYQRDTQYF. DNA for the CDR3: TGTGCCAGCAGCTACCAGCGAGATACGCAGTATTTT.

The rearrangement joins TRBV5-1 to TRBJ1-6; TRBD1 aligns across 7 bases. CDR1 and CDR2 (germline): SGHRS, YFSETQ. This CDR3 comprises 16 residues. Losses at the gene ends were 0 bases for V and 7 bases for J; bases not matched to a gene: 7. CDR3 sequence (DNA): TGCGCCAGCAGCTTGGCCCCCAGGGGGACGAATTCACCCCTCCACTTT. Translating gives CASSLAPRGTNSPLHF.

The V gene is TRBV9, the J gene TRBJ2-3; 9 nucleotides agree with TRBD2. Germline V gene sequence: CDR1 SGDLS, CDR2 YYNGEE. There are 15 residues in the CDR3. The trim removed 3 bases at V and 6 bases at J, leaving 8 bases unmatched. CDR3 in DNA: TGTGCCAGCAGCGCCAGCGGGGGGTTTTTTGATACGCAGTATTTT. It encodes CASSASGGFFDTQYF.

The rearrangement uses TRBV9 and TRBJ2-1; 11 bases line up with TRBD2. Germline CDR1 reads SGDLS; CDR2 reads YYNGEE. This CDR3 is 12 amino acids long. The junction had 6 bases not matched to a gene; V was cut back by 4 bases and J by 15 bases. The CDR3 DNA is TGTGCCAGCAGCATGGGGACTAGCGGTTTGTTCTTC. This gives the protein CASSMGTSGLFF.

The rearrangement links TRBV2 to TRBJ1-1; D gene ambiguous. The V gene lost 8 bases and the J gene lost 2 bases, with 12 bases spanning the gap. Germline values: CDR1 SNHLY, CDR2 FYNNEI. The CDR3 covers 13 residues. Here the CDR3 reads CASGLEGNTEAFF. The DNA for the CDR3 is TGTGCCAGCGGCCTCGAAGGCAACACTGAAGCTTTCTTT.

CDR3 region: CASSLSGSGSSYEQYF. The CDR3 bases are TGTGCCAGCAGCTTGTCGGGCAGCGGCAGCTCCTACGAGCAGTACTTC. This chain joins TRBV7-6 and TRBJ2-7; a weak D match, TRBD2 (5 bases). Germline V CDR1 and CDR2: SGHVS, FNYEAQ. The ends were cut back, 3 bases at V and 0 bases at J, with 15 bases in the middle. CDR3 size: 16 residues.

V and J are TRBV5-8 and TRBJ1-2; TRBD1 agrees at 12 bases. This CDR3 has 15 residues. CDR1 is SGHTS and CDR2 is YDEGEE in the germline V gene. The V and J ends lost 4 bases and 7 bases, in that order; junction bases with no gene match: 8. CDR3 loop: CASSLGDRGRLGYTF. CDR3 nucleotide sequence: TGTGCCAGCAGCCTAGGGGACAGGGGGCGTCTTGGCTACACCTTC.

The CDR3 sequence: CASSRVGRSSYEQYF. The CDR3 DNA follows: TGTGCCAGCAGCCGGGTAGGCCGATCCTCCTACGAGCAGTACTTC. The rearrangement uses TRBV7-6 and TRBJ2-5; D not certain. TRBJ2-7 matches the DNA end more closely, so the J call is doubtful. CDR3 length: 15 residues. The V gene's germline CDR1 is SGHVS and CDR2 FNYEAQ.

This clone was detected only a few times. The rearrangement uses TRBV7-9 and TRBJ1-6; D gene uncertain. Looked up from germline, CDR1 is SEHNR and CDR2 is FQNEAQ (reference sequence). The CDR3 spans 14 residues. V gave up 5 bases and J gave up 5 bases, with 10 bases separating them. CDR3 DNA: TGTGCCAGCAGCCCCGGACGGGATAATTCACCCCTCCACTTT. It specifies CASSPGRDNSPLHF.

The V and J genes are TRBV7-8 and TRBJ2-5; 7 nucleotides align to TRBD1. J gave up 5 bases and V 5 bases, and 8 bases lay outside the gene matches. Germline V gene data show CDR1 as SGHVS and CDR2 as FQNEAQ. The CDR3 loop spans 14 amino acids. CDR3 in DNA: TGTGCCAGCAGCGGCCAAGACAGGGCGGAGACCCAGTACTTC. This translates into CASSGQDRAETQYF.

V gene TRBV21-1 combines with J gene TRBJ2-1; TRBD2 is taken as the D call from the table, unchecked against the DNA. TRBV21-1 is labeled a pseudogene. The CDR3 covers 14 residues. The CDR3 DNA sequence: TGTGCCAGCAAACCAGACTGCTCCTACAATGAGCAGTTCTTC. It is translated as CASKPDCSYNEQFF.